This TCR beta chain was identified in a study of T cells in Graves' hyperthyroidism and ophthalmopathy. Overall study context: Pretreatment peripheral blood was obtained at initial diagnosis. Findings and caveats of the study: Blood shared most expanded thyroid clonotypes above 0.001. A median 6.5 months before onset, the model predicted ophthalmopathy.

These patients, aged 18 to 65, had recently diagnosed hyperthyroidism lasting under 2 months. As regards this clonotype: Its target is unknown.

This CDR3 has 16 amino acids. CDR1 and CDR2 from the germline V gene are PRHDT and FYEKMQ (reference sequence). V dropped 2 bases and J dropped 1 base, with 15 bases sitting between them. RNA transcripts gave rise to amplified TCR beta CDR3 regions. HTBI primers drove first-round RT-PCR of the TCR CDR3. TCRdb ran MiXCR on the multiplex PCR reads and lists one entry per CDR3 protein. The sample contains over 550,000 distinct CDR3 sequences, around 17% of which appear only once. The chain couples TRBV13 to TRBJ2-7, with D possibly matching TRBD1 (6 bases). Specimen: blood. This receptor was obtained from a woman aged 18-29 years with Graves' hyperthyroidism. In DNA form, the CDR3 reads TGTGCCAGCAGCTTATCTCAGGGGCGCTTGTCCTACGAGCAGTACTTC. Translated, it gives CASSLSQGRLSYEQYF.